These T cell receptor beta chains were read from a single sample in a study of monozygotic twins with inflammatory bowel disease. TCRdb re-analyzed the 5' RACE reads; it lists each CDR3 protein once, without DNA. The ten most abundant clones cover over 10% of a sample with approximately 120,000 distinct CDR3 sequences. Sequences were obtained from blood. All receptors come from a human donor with ulcerative colitis or Crohn's disease, or a healthy co-twin of an affected twin (not recorded which). Each CDR3 is given with its conserved first and last residue.

12	TRBV29-1	TRBJ2-3	CSVGGLANMQYF
14	TRBV5-1	TRBJ1-5	CASSPGGAYQPQHF
14	TRBV29-1	TRBJ2-5	CSVAVGVEGETQYF
16	TRBV25-1	TRBJ2-1	CASSDQLAGVGNEQFF
16	TRBV7-3	TRBJ2-3	CASSVSPDQGVDTQYF
15	TRBV18	TRBJ1-3	CASSPGQEMGNTIYF
13	TRBV4-2	TRBJ2-7	CASSQELYYEQYF
14	TRBV19	TRBJ2-7	CASSIAVQTYEQYF
12	TRBV20-1	TRBJ1-2	CSARGTGYGYTF
15	TRBV25-1	TRBJ1-3	CASTRGTGSGNTIYF
13	TRBV5-1	TRBJ2-5	CASSVGDQETQYF
15	TRBV20-1	TRBJ2-1	CSATDGTSGSNEQFF
13	TRBV7-9	TRBJ2-5	CASSFPTPETQYF
13	TRBV5-5	TRBJ1-1	CASSSLKGWSAFF
14	TRBV25-1	TRBJ2-1	CASSVDRGYNEQFF
18	TRBV28	TRBJ2-4	CASRPFSGASLAKNIQYF
13	TRBV20-1	TRBJ2-1	CSASLVGQSEQFF
16	TRBV3-1	TRBJ2-1	CASSRFGTGVLNEQFF
11	TRBV7-2	TRBJ1-6	CASSLDSPLHF
12	TRBV29-1	TRBJ2-3	CSAATVTDTQYF
16	TRBV9	TRBJ1-2	CASSTMRAGPIYGYTF
16	TRBV5-1	TRBJ2-3	CASSLGLAGGEDTQYF
15	TRBV27	TRBJ2-7	CASSTLMGGGDEQYF
16	TRBV6-5	TRBJ1-6	CASSYSGQAFNSPLHF
16	TRBV7-9	TRBJ1-4	CASSLPRAPRDEKLFF
13	TRBV6-2/TRBV6-3	TRBJ2-1	CASSYSGGLEQFF
15	TRBV7-9	TRBJ2-1	CASSPLAGDYNEQFF
15	TRBV7-9	TRBJ2-6	CASSTERSGANVLTF
15	TRBV6-5	TRBJ1-4	CASSYGIATNEKLFF
16	TRBV5-6	TRBJ2-2	CASSHDRGPYTGELFF
17	TRBV5-1	TRBJ2-2	CASSRRASGENTGELFF
18	TRBV11-2	TRBJ2-7	CASSSWVGTSGGPYEQYF
14	TRBV18	TRBJ1-1	CASSPGPGDTEAFF
15	TRBV20-1	TRBJ2-3	CSATTGLAGGDTQYF
14	TRBV28	TRBJ1-1	CASSFAGGETEAFF
13	TRBV7-3	TRBJ1-1	CASSLRQGGEAFF
17	TRBV19	TRBJ2-1	CASRESGEASSYNEQFF
18	TRBV7-3	TRBJ2-2	CASSLRGGGGPNTGELFF
14	TRBV3-1	TRBJ1-3	CASETGTGGNTIYF
14	TRBV7-9	TRBJ1-1	CASSLGPPSLGAFF
12	TRBV6-1	TRBJ2-2	CASRVSFGELFF
17	TRBV7-3	TRBJ2-2	CASSLLAGGQLGGELFF